This T cell receptor (beta chain) was sequenced for a study of OX40 agonist ivuxolimab in advanced cancers. Across the whole study: Administration of intravenous ivuxolimab to patients occurred every 2 weeks at 0.01 to 10 mg/kg. Two patients with cutaneous melanoma and one with hepatocellular carcinoma, three in total, showed partial responses. Study-wide points: Also present in some nonresponders was a low level of normalized T-cell clonal expansion. Clonal expansion by week 6 occurred in CD4+ and CD8+ blood T cells (at 0.1 to 3.0 mg/kg).

Using immunoSEQ multiplex PCR, the repertoire was profiled, and TCRdb retains in-frame clones only, with some absent. The data contain roughly 65,000 clones, 91% of them seen just once; the ten biggest clones take up roughly 0.27%. V lost 0 bases and J lost 4, with 7 bases in between. The CDR3 contains 14 residues. The germline gives CDR1 ENHRY, CDR2 SYGVKD. In regard to this clone: Antigen specificity is unknown. Within the sample, other DNA sequences also encode this same CDR3.

The sample consisted of CD4+ or CD8+ T cells sorted from blood, taken in a trial of the OX40 agonist ivuxolimab. This receptor was obtained from an adult with an advanced solid tumor such as melanoma, head and neck, liver or kidney cancer. V is TRBV10-3 and J is TRBJ1-5, with TRBD1 as a possible D gene (5 bases). CDR3: CAISESRGNQPQHF. The DNA of the CDR3 is TGTGCCATCAGTGAGTCTAGGGGAAATCAGCCCCAGCATTTT.